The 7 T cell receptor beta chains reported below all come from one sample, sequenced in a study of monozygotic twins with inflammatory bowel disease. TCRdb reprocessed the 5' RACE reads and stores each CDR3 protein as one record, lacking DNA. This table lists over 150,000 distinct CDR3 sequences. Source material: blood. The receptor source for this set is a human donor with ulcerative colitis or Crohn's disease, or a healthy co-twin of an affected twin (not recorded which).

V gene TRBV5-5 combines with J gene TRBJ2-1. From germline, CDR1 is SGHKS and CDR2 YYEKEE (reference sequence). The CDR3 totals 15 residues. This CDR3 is CASSLVNSRYNEQFF.

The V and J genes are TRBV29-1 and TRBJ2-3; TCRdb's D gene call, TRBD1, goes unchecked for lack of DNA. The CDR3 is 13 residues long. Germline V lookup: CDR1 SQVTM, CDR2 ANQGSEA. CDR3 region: CSALRPGEDTQYF.

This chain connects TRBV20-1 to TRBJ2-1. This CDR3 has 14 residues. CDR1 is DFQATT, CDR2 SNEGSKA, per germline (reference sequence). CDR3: CSARDRLASNEQFF.

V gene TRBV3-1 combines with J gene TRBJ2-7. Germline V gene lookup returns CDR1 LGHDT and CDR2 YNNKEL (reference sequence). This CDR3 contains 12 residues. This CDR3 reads CASSQDPYEQYF.

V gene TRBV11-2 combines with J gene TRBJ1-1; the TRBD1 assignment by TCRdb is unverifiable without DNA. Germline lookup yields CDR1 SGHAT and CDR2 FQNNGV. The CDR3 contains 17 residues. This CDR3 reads CASSLGPRQALNTEAFF.

CDR3 loop: CASSLVLAGYEQYF. The V and J genes are TRBV5-5 and TRBJ2-7; lacking DNA, the TRBD2 call made by TCRdb goes unchecked. Germline CDR1 reads SGHKS; CDR2 reads YYEKEE (reference sequence). The CDR3 is made up of 14 amino acids. The full variable domain, its missing parts supplied by reference TRBV5-5 and TRBJ2-7, is DAGVTQSPTHLIKTRGQQVTLRCSPISGHKSVSWYQQVLGQGPQFIFQYYEKEERGRGNFPDRFSARQFPNYSSELNVNALLLGDSALYLCASSLVLAGYEQYFGPGTRLTVT.

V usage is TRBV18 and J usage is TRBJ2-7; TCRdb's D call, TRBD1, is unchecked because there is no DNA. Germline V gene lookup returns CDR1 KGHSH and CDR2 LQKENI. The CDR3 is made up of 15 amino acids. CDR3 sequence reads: CASSPTVQGAYEQYF.